These 27 T cell receptor beta chains share one sample of origin, sequenced in a study of tumor and adjacent non-tumor tissue in lung cancer. Three rounds of nested PCR, following a modified ARM-PCR protocol, produced the TCRbeta library. Via MiXCR, TCRdb re-called the multiplex PCR reads, giving one row per CDR3 protein. The table shows 90,000 to 110,000 distinct CDR3 sequences, with roughly 80% occurring only once. This sample's RNA came from whole unsorted tissue. Sequences were obtained from lung tumor tissue. These TCRs come from a woman aged 55-75 years with non-small cell lung cancer.

As regards this clonotype: The conserved final phenylalanine or tryptophan is absent from the CDR3, which likely points to a read error. The chain couples TRBV10-1 to TRBJ2-5; D might be TRBD2 (6 bases). V was shortened by 3 bases and J by 5 bases, with 10 bases between the two germline ends. The V gene's germline CDR1 is WNHNN and CDR2 SYGVQD (reference sequence). This CDR3 has 13 amino acids. The CDR3 here is CASSDRLAETQYL. As DNA, the CDR3 is TGCGCCAGCAGTGACAGGCTAGCGGAGACCCAGTACCTC.

Details on this clonotype: This is likely a read error, given that the CDR3 carries no conserved phenylalanine or tryptophan at its end. The V and J genes are TRBV11-1 and TRBJ1-1, with D perhaps TRBD1 (5 bases). The CDR3 extends over 13 amino acids. CDR1 and CDR2 (germline): SGHAT, FQDESV (reference sequence). CDR3 coding DNA: TGTGCCGGCAGCCGGGACTGCAACACTGAAGCTTTCTCT. Translated: CAGSRDCNTEAFS.

This clonotype was observed once. The chain combines TRBV11-2 with TRBJ2-7; no clear D. The CDR3 runs to 16 residues. V was clipped by 7 bases and J by 0 bases, with 19 bases between them. In germline, CDR1 is SGHAT, CDR2 FQNNGV. The CDR3 nucleotides read TGTGCCAGCATCTCCACCGAAAGTGTAGGCTCCTACGAGCAGTACTTC. Its translation is CASISTESVGSYEQYF.

A word on this clonotype: One base away lies a much larger clone, so this may be a sequencing read error. The rearrangement uses TRBV4-1 and TRBJ2-2, with D tentatively TRBD2 (6 bases). Trimming cost V 7 bases and J 1 base, with 16 bases left between them. The CDR3 is 16 amino acids. Germline V lookup: CDR1 MGHRA, CDR2 YSYEKL. CDR3 residues: CASNLVGGGNTGELFF. As DNA, the CDR3 is TGCGCCAGCAACCTCGTCGGGGGAGGGAACACCGGGGAGCTGTTTTTT.

The chain recombines TRBV6-2 or TRBV6-3 with TRBJ1-5, with D possibly being TRBD1 (6 bases). CDR3 length: 15 residues. Germline assignment: CDR1 MNHEY and CDR2 SVGEGT. Trimming removed 8 bases at V and 6 bases at J, with 20 bases between. CDR3 DNA: TGTGCCAGCTGTGGAGAAGGGGGTGGGAGTCAGCCCCAGCATTTT. Encoded protein: CASCGEGGGSQPQHF.

As concerns this clonotype: A clone one base away is much larger, so this may be a read error. The chain is built from TRBV20-1 and TRBJ2-7, with D possibly TRBD1 on 6 matching bases. The CDR3 contains 14 residues. The V gene's germline CDR1 is DFQATT and CDR2 SNEGSKA (reference sequence). V lost 4 bases to trimming and J lost 9 bases, with 22 bases between them. CDR3: CSAKDIQGRDVQYF. CDR3 DNA: TGCAGTGCTAAAGATATACAGGGTAGAGATGTGCAGTACTTC.

V usage is TRBV4-3 and J usage is TRBJ1-6; D is uncertain. The length of the CDR3 is 15 residues. V lost 4 bases and J lost 7, with 14 bases in between. Looked up from germline, CDR1 is LGHNA and CDR2 is YSLEER. In nucleotides, the CDR3 is TGCGCCAGCAGCCCCGGGAAAAGGAGAAATTCACCCCTCCACTTT. This gives the protein CASSPGKRRNSPLHF.

As concerns this clonotype: The conserved phenylalanine or tryptophan normally closing the CDR3 is absent here, so this likely arose from a read error. The rearrangement joins TRBV11-3 to TRBJ1-1; maybe TRBD1 (5 bases). The CDR3 runs to 15 residues. The germline gives CDR1 SGHNT, CDR2 YENEEA. The chain's CDR3 is CASNLDSGRGTEAFS. The CDR3 region has the DNA TGTGCCAGCAACTTAGATTCAGGGAGAGGCACTGAAGCTTTCTCT.

On this clonotype itself: Relative to the germline gene, one junction end is altered; a read error may explain this. The chain joins TRBV10-3 to TRBJ1-1; D not certain. Germline assignment: CDR1 ENHRY and CDR2 SYGVKD. The length of the CDR3 is 13 residues. CDR3 DNA sequence: TGTGCCGTCAGAGTCGGCGGGGACACTGAAGCTTTCTTT. This translates into CAVRVGGDTEAFF.

This chain connects TRBV20-1 to TRBJ2-1, with 12 bases identical to TRBD2. The J segment lost 15 bases and the V segment lost 0 bases, leaving 12 bases of the junction unmatched. The CDR3 totals 15 residues. Germline V gene sequence: CDR1 DFQATT, CDR2 SNEGSKA (reference sequence). The DNA of the CDR3 is TGCAGTGCTAGAGATAGCCTAGCGGGAGGGAATGAGTCGTTCTTC. It translates to CSARDSLAGGNESFF.

Comment on this clonotype: With a much larger clone just one base away, this may be a read error. Likely a read error: the CDR3 ends without its conserved phenylalanine or tryptophan. The rearrangement links TRBV6-2 or TRBV6-3 to TRBJ2-1; TRBD2 is a possible D gene (6 bases). This CDR3 region has 13 residues. The V gene lost 7 bases and the J gene lost 9 bases, with 16 bases spanning the gap. CDR1 is MNHEY and CDR2 is SVGEGT in the germline V gene. CDR3: CASKVNGSPEQFL. CDR3 DNA sequence: TGTGCCAGCAAAGTTAACGGGAGCCCTGAGCAGTTCCTC.

V usage is TRBV20-1 and J usage is TRBJ2-1, with D perhaps matching TRBD2 (6 bases). The V and J ends lost 5 bases and 1 base respectively, with 15 bases between them. This CDR3 spans 15 amino acids. Germline V lookup: CDR1 DFQATT, CDR2 SNEGSKA (reference sequence). The CDR3 here is CSAPGTPSSYNEQFF. The CDR3 region has the DNA TGCAGTGCTCCCGGGACTCCTAGTTCCTACAATGAGCAGTTCTTC.

Turning to this clonotype: Its ends do not fully match the called genes, so a read error is possible. The chain has TRBV11-3 and TRBJ2-7; D remains unclear. The CDR3 length is 15 residues. CDR1 is SGHNT, CDR2 YENEEA, per germline. Here the CDR3 DNA reads TGTGCAAGCAGCTTGCGGCAGGTGACATCTTACGAGCAGTACTTC. Amino acid sequence: CASSLRQVTSYEQYF.

Comment on this clonotype: With a much larger clone just one base away, this may be a read error. The rearrangement links TRBV6-6 to TRBJ2-7, with 14 bases lining up with TRBD2. V shed 8 bases and J 4 bases; nucleotides not matched to a gene: 7. The germline gives CDR1 MNHNY, CDR2 SVGAGI (reference sequence). The CDR3 length is 15 residues. The CDR3 DNA reads TGTGCCAGCGGCCTCGGGACTAGCGGGAGTTACGAGCAGTACTTC. This encodes CASGLGTSGSYEQYF.

This chain links TRBV4-3 with TRBJ2-5; 7 positions agree with TRBD1. V dropped 2 bases and J dropped 4; count of bases not matched to a gene: 10. From germline, CDR1 is LGHNA and CDR2 YSLEER. CDR3 length: 16 amino acids. The CDR3 DNA is TGCGCCAGCAGCCAATATTTCAAGGGGGCCGTAGAGACCCAGTACTTC. Its translation is CASSQYFKGAVETQYF.

This chain joins TRBV12-3 or TRBV12-4 and TRBJ2-5; a possible D gene is TRBD2 (5 bases). The CDR3 contains 17 residues. V gave up 10 bases and J gave up 2 bases, with 26 bases separating them. CDR3 loop: CAISTRTGWELQETQYF. The CDR3 nucleotides are TGTGCCATCTCCACAAGGACTGGCTGGGAGCTACAAGAGACCCAGTACTTC.

A remark on this clonotype: At one boundary the junction diverges from the germline segment, which might be a read error. The J gene is TRBJ1-6, the V gene TRBV28; 9 bases match TRBD1. The CDR3 length is 13 residues. Germline V gives CDR1 MDHEN, CDR2 SYDVKM. In DNA, the CDR3 is TGTGCCAGCTTCGACAGGGGGTTATCACCCCTCCACTTC. This gives the protein CASFDRGLSPLHF.

A note on this clonotype: At one of its ends the junction is not consistent with the germline gene, which may arise from a read error. The chain recombines TRBV13 with TRBJ2-2, with a possible D match to TRBD2 (5 bases). The germline gives CDR1 PRHDT, CDR2 FYEKMQ (reference sequence). This CDR3 has 12 residues. In DNA, the CDR3 is TGTGCCAGCAGCTTGGGCGCCGGGGAGCCGTTTTTT. Translation: CASSLGAGEPFF.

This clonotype was seen many times. The V gene is TRBV20-1, the J gene TRBJ2-6; D gene ambiguous. Germline assignment: CDR1 DFQATT and CDR2 SNEGSKA (reference sequence). The CDR3 sequence is 13 residues long. Trimming shortened V by 3 bases and J by 7 bases, and 10 bases separated the two germline ends. For the CDR3, the DNA is TGCAGTGCTAGGCCTCCCGGAGCCAACGTCCTGACTTTC. It is translated as CSARPPGANVLTF.

Only a few counts were recorded for this clonotype. The genes are TRBV7-2 and TRBJ1-1; D might be TRBD1 (5 bases). Germline-derived CDR1 and CDR2 are SGHTA and FQGNSA. The CDR3 is made up of 15 amino acids. The germline V and J ends were trimmed by 9 bases and 5 bases, with 22 bases remaining between them. The CDR3 DNA is TGTACCAGTACCCAGGGCGGAGCTCGTACTACTGAAGCTTTCTTT. As protein: CTSTQGGARTTEAFF.

This clonotype has only one observation. The chain combines TRBV6-2 or TRBV6-3 with TRBJ2-1; D gene ambiguous. V was shortened by 0 bases and J by 7 bases, with 7 bases between the two germline ends. In germline, CDR1 is MNHEY, CDR2 SVGEGT. This CDR3 spans 13 amino acids. The chain's CDR3 is CASSYSWWNEQFF. For the CDR3, the DNA is TGTGCCAGCAGTTACTCATGGTGGAATGAGCAGTTCTTC.

This clonotype has a single count. A much larger clonotype is one base distant, so this may be a read error. V usage is TRBV20-1 and J usage is TRBJ2-7; 7 bases align to TRBD2. CDR1 and CDR2 from the germline V gene are DFQATT and SNEGSKA (reference sequence). The CDR3 spans 14 residues. Trimming cost V 3 bases and J 7 bases; bases outside gene matches: 12. Written as DNA, the CDR3 is TGCAGTGCTAGTTGGCTAGCGGACCCCATAGAGCAGTACTTC. Amino acids: CSASWLADPIEQYF.

About this clonotype itself: A much larger clonotype is one base distant, so this may be a read error. The V and J genes are TRBV19 and TRBJ2-3; TRBD2 matches 8 bases. With V trimmed by 6 bases and J by 9 bases, 14 bases remained unmatched. Germline V gives CDR1 LNHDA, CDR2 SQIVND (reference sequence). The CDR3 extends over 15 amino acids. CDR3 sequence: CASRSGTREGETQYF. In DNA, the CDR3 is TGTGCCAGTAGATCCGGGACTAGGGAGGGAGAAACGCAGTATTTT.

Notes on this clonotype: A read error may produce the germline difference seen at one junction end. V is TRBV11-2 and J is TRBJ2-3; D ambiguous. The CDR3 runs 11 residues. Per germline, CDR1 SGHAT and CDR2 FQNNGV. The CDR3 spells CDSSLPDTQYF. The DNA for the CDR3 is TGTGACAGCAGCTTACCTGATACGCAGTATTTT.

On this clonotype itself: This sequence may be a read error, since a much larger clone differs from it by one base. V and J are TRBV20-1 and TRBJ2-3, with 7 bases matching TRBD2. The V gene end was trimmed by 6 bases and the J gene end by 3 bases; junction bases not matched to a gene: 9. This CDR3 is 14 amino acids long. The V gene's germline CDR1 is DFQATT and CDR2 SNEGSKA (reference sequence). The CDR3 DNA reads TGCAGTGCCACAAGTGGGCGGGAGACAGATACGCAGTATTTT. Its protein is CSATSGRETDTQYF.

The CDR3 is CASSLARTTYNEQFF. The CDR3 region has the DNA TGTGCCAGCAGTTTAGCCCGGACAACCTACAATGAGCAGTTCTTC. This chain joins TRBV27 and TRBJ2-1; a weak D match, TRBD1 (5 bases). V shed 2 bases and J shed 2 bases, with 10 bases lying between them. Germline loops: CDR1 MNHEY, CDR2 SMNVEV (reference sequence). The CDR3 extends over 15 amino acids.

Concerning this clonotype: At one end the junction does not follow the germline gene, possibly because of a read error. This chain uses TRBV14 with TRBJ2-6; D is possibly TRBD1 (5 bases). The V gene's germline CDR1 is SGHDN and CDR2 FVKESK. The CDR3 consists of 15 residues. CDR3 sequence reads: CASNNLSSGANVLIF. In DNA form, the CDR3 reads TGTGCCAGCAATAATCTTAGCTCTGGGGCCAACGTCCTGATTTTC.